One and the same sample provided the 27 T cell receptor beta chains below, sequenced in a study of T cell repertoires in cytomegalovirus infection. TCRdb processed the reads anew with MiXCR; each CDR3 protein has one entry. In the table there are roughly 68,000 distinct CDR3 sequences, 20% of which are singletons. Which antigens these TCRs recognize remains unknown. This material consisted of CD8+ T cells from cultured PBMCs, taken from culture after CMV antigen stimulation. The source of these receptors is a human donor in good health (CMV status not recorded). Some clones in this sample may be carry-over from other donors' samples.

CDR3 bases: TGTGCCAGCAGCTTGGACGTTGTCTCTGGAAACACCATATATTTT. Protein sequence: CASSLDVVSGNTIYF. The gene calls are TRBV7-6 and TRBJ1-3; no firm D call. The CDR3 runs 15 residues. Germline assignment: CDR1 SGHVS and CDR2 FNYEAQ. V lost 3 bases to trimming and J lost 0 bases, with 9 bases between them.

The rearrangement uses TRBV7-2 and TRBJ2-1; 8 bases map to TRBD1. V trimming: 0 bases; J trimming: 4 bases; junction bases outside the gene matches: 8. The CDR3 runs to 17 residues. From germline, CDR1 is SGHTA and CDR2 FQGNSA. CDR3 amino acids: CASSLATGGLSYNEQFF. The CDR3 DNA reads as TGTGCCAGCAGCTTAGCTACAGGGGGGTTGAGTTACAATGAGCAGTTCTTC. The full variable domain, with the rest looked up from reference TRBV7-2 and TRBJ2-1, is GAGVSQSPSNKVTEKGKDVELRCDPISGHTALYWYRQSLGQGLEFLIYFQGNSAPDKSGLPSDRFSAERTGGSVSTLTIQRTQQEDSAVYLCASSLATGGLSYNEQFFGPGTRLTVL.

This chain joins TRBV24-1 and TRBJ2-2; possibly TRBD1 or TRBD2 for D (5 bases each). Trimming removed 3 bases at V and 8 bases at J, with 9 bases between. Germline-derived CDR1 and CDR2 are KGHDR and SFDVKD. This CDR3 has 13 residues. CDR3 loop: CATSDLGGGELFF. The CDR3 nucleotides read TGTGCCACCAGTGATCTTGGGGGTGGGGAGCTGTTTTTT.

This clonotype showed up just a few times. The CDR3 spells CASSSEGGAGQPQHF. The CDR3 DNA follows: TGTGCCAGCAGCTCGGAAGGAGGGGCAGGGCAGCCCCAGCATTTT. The chain joins TRBV7-8 to TRBJ1-5, with TRBD1 as a possible D gene (5 bases). The germline CDR1 and CDR2 sequences are SGHVS and FQNEAQ. The CDR3 is 15 amino acids. Trimming removed 4 bases from V and 7 bases from J, with 17 bases in between.

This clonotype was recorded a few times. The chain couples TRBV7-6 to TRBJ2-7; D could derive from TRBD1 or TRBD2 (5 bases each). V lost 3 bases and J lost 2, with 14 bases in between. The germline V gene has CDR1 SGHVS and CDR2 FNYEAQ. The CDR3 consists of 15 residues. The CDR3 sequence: CASSLEDTGTYEQYF. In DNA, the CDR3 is TGTGCCAGCAGCTTGGAGGACACCGGAACCTACGAGCAGTACTTC.

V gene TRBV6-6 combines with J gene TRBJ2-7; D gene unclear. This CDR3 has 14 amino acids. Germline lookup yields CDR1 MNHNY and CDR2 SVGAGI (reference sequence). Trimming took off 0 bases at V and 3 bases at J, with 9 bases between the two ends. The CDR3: CASSYSAPNYEQYV. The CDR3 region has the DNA TGTGCCAGCAGTTACTCGGCTCCAAACTACGAGCAGTACGTC.

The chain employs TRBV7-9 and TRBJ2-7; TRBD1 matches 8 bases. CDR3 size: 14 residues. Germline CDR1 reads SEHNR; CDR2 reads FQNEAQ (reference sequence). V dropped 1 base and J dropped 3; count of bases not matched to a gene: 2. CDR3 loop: CASSLVDRGYEQYF. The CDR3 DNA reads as TGTGCCAGCAGCTTAGTTGACAGGGGCTACGAGCAGTACTTC.

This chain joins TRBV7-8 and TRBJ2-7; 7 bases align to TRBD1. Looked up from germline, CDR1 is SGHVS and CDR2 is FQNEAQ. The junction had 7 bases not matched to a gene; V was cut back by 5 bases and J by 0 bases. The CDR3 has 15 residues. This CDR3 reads CASSPMTGNSYEQYF. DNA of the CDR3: TGTGCCAGCAGCCCTATGACAGGGAACTCCTACGAGCAGTACTTC.

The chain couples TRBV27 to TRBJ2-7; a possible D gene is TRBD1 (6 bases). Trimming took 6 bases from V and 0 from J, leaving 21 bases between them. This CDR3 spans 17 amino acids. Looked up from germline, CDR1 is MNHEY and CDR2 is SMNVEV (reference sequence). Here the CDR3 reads CASSITLPGALSYEQYF. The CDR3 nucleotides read TGTGCCAGCAGCATTACACTTCCAGGGGCCCTCTCCTACGAGCAGTACTTC.

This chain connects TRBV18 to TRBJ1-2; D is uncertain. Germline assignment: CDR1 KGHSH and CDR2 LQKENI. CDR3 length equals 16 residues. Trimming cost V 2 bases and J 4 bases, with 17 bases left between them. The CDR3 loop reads CASSPFDQYGTYGYTF. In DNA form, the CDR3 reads TGTGCCAGCTCACCATTCGACCAGTACGGCACCTATGGCTACACCTTC.

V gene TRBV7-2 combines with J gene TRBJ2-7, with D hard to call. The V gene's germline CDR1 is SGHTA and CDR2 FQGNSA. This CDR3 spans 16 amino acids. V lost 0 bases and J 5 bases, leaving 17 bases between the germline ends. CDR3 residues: CASSLATAGEKNEQYF. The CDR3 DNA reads TGTGCCAGCAGCTTAGCGACGGCAGGAGAAAAGAACGAGCAGTACTTC.

The CDR3 coding sequence is TGTGCCAGCAGCTTAGGTCCTAGCGGGGCGGATACGCAGTATTTT. Residues: CASSLGPSGADTQYF. The chain joins TRBV7-8 to TRBJ2-3, with TRBD2 identical over 9 bases. V was clipped by 1 base and J by 6 bases; unmatched bases: 5. Germline-derived CDR1 and CDR2 are SGHVS and FQNEAQ. This CDR3 has 15 residues. The variable domain in full, with the rest retrieved from reference TRBV7-8 and TRBJ2-3, is GAGVSQSPRYKVAKRGQDVALRCDPISGHVSLFWYQQALGQGPEFLTYFQNEAQLDKSGLPSDRFFAERPEGSVSTLKIQRTQQEDSAVYLCASSLGPSGADTQYFGPGTRLTVL.

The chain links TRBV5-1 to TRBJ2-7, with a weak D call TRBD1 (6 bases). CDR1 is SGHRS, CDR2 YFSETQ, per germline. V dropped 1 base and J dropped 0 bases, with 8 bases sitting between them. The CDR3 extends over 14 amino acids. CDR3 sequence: CASSLSDSSYEQYF. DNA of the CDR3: TGCGCCAGCAGCTTGTCGGACAGCTCCTACGAGCAGTACTTC. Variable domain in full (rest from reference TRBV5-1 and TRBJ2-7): KAGVTQTPRYLIKTRGQQVTLSCSPISGHRSVSWYQQTPGQGLQFLFEYFSETQRNKGNFPGRFSGRQFSNSRSEMNVSTLELGDSALYLCASSLSDSSYEQYFGPGTRLTVT.

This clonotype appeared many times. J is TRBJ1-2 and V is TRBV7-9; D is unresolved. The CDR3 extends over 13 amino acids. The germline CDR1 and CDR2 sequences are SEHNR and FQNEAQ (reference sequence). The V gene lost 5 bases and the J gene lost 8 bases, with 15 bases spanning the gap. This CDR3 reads CASSRYRRFGYTF. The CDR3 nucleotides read TGTGCCAGCAGCCGCTATAGGCGGTTCGGCTACACCTTC.

In DNA, the CDR3 is TGTGCCAGCAGCCCGCTAGGACAGGGTTTGGTGGACACTGAAGCTTTCTTT. Its translation: CASSPLGQGLVDTEAFF. This chain links TRBV7-6 with TRBJ1-1; 8 nucleotides line up with TRBD1. Germline CDR1 is SGHVS and CDR2 is FNYEAQ. V shed 5 bases, J shed 3 bases, and the junction held 14 bases outside the gene matches. The CDR3 sequence is 17 residues long.

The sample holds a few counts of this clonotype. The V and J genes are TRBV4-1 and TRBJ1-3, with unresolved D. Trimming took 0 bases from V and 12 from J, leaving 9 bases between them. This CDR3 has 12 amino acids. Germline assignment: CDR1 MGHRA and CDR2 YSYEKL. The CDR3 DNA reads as TGCGCCAGCAGCCAAGATCGTGTATACATATATTTT. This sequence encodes CASSQDRVYIYF.

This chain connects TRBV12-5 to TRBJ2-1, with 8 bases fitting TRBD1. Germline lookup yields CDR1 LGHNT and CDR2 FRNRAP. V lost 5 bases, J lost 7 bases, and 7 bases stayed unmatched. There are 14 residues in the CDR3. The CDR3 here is CASGVGQGGNEQFF. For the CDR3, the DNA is TGTGCTAGTGGTGTCGGACAGGGTGGGAATGAGCAGTTCTTC. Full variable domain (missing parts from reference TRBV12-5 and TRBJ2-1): DARVTQTPRHKVTEMGQEVTMRCQPILGHNTVFWYRQTMMQGLELLAYFRNRAPLDDSGMPKDRFSAEMPDATLATLKIQPSEPRDSAVYFCASGVGQGGNEQFFGPGTRLTVL.

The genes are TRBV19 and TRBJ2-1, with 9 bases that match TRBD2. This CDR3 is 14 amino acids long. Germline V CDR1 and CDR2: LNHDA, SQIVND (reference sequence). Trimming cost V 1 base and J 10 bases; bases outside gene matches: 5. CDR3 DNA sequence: TGTGCCAGTAGTATAGCCCCTCTAGCGGGAGAGCAGTTCTTC. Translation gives CASSIAPLAGEQFF.

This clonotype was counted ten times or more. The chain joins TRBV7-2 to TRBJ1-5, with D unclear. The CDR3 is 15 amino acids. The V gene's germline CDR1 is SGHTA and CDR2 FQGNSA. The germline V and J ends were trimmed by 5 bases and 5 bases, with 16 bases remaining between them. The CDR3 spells CASSPRWSPDQPQHF. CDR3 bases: TGTGCCAGCAGCCCTCGGTGGTCCCCGGATCAGCCCCAGCATTTT.

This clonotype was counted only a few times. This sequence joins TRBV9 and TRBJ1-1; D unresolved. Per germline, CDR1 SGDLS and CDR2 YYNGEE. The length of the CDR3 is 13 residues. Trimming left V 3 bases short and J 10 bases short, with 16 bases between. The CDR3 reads CASSAAGPYPAFF. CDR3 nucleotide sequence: TGTGCCAGCAGCGCCGCCGGGCCGTATCCAGCTTTCTTT.

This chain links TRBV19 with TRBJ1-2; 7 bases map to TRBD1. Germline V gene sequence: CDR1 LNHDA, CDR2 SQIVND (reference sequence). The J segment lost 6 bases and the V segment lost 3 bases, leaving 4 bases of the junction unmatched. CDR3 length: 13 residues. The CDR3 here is CASSIAGGHGYTF. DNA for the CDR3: TGTGCCAGTAGTATTGCAGGGGGGCATGGCTACACCTTC.

DNA for the CDR3: TGTGCCAGCATTTATGGATATGGCTACACCTTC. Translating gives CASIYGYGYTF. The chain couples TRBV6-8 to TRBJ1-2; D remains unclear. This CDR3 has 11 amino acids. Trimming removed 7 bases at V and 5 bases at J, with 8 bases between. Germline lookup yields CDR1 MNHGY and CDR2 SAAAGT.

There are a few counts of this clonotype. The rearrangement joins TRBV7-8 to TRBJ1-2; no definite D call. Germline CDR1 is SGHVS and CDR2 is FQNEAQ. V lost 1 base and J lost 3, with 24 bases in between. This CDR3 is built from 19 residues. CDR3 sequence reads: CASSLELFEGPHGDYGYTF. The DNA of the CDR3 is TGTGCCAGCAGCTTAGAGTTGTTTGAGGGCCCGCATGGGGACTATGGCTACACCTTC.

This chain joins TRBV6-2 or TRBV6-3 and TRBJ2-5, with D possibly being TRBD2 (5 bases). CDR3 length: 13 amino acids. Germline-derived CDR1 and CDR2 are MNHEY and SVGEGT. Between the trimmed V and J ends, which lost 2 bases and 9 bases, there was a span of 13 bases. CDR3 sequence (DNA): TGTGCCAGCAGTTACGCAGGAGGAGACTCCCAGTACTTC. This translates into CASSYAGGDSQYF.

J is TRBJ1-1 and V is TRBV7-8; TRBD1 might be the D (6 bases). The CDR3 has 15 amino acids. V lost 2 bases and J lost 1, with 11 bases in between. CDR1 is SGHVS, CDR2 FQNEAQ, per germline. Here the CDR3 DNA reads TGTGCCAGCAGCTTATCACAGGGAGGGAACACTGAAGCTTTCTTT. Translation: CASSLSQGGNTEAFF.

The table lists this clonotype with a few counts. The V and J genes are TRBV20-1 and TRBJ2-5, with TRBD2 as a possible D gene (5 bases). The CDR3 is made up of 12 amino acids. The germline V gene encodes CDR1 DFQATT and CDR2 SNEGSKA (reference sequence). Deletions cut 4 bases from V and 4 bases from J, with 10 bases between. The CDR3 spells CSAKAARETQYF. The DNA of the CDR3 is TGCAGTGCTAAAGCGGCGCGAGAGACCCAGTACTTC.

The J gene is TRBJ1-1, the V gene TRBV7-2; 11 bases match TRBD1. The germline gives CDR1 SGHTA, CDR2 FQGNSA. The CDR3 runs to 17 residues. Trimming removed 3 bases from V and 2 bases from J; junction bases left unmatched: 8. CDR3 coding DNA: TGTGCCAGCAGCTTGGACAGGGGGCCCCGACCCAACACTGAAGCTTTCTTT. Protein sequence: CASSLDRGPRPNTEAFF.